A selection of T cell receptor beta chains follows, all from one sample in a study of T cell repertoires in cytomegalovirus infection. Using its own MiXCR run on the reads, TCRdb lists one record per CDR3 protein. The table lists around 200,000 distinct CDR3 sequences, 35% to 40% of them singletons. The antigens these receptors bind are not known. Sequenced here: CD8+ T cells from cultured PBMCs, sampled from culture after CMV antigen stimulation. Source of these receptors: a human donor in good health (CMV status not recorded). Some clones in this sample may be carry-over from other donors' samples. CDR3s include the opening cysteine and the closing phenylalanine or tryptophan. D genes are given only for firm matches. Clone size is not always given. Where it is, it says once, few, many or a class for expanded clones.

CDR3: CASRLRTGQGVHEQYF; DNA: TGTGCCAGCAGATTACGCACGGGACAGGGGGTACACGAGCAGTACTTC; size: -; D: TRBD1; length: 16; V: TRBV2; J: TRBJ2-7
CDR3: CASSLGTETYNEQFF; DNA: TGTGCCAGCAGCTTAGGGACCGAAACCTACAATGAGCAGTTCTTC; size: few; D: -; length: 15; V: TRBV7-9; J: TRBJ2-1
CDR3: CASSLARTGPWETQYF; DNA: TGTGCCAGCAGCTTAGCGAGGACAGGGCCTTGGGAGACCCAGTACTTC; size: -; D: TRBD1; length: 16; V: TRBV11-1; J: TRBJ2-5
CDR3: CASSTTSGGAIDTQYF; DNA: TGTGCCAGCAGTACCACTAGCGGGGGGGCCATCGATACGCAGTATTTT; size: -; D: TRBD2; length: 16; V: TRBV12-3/TRBV12-4; J: TRBJ2-3
CDR3: CASSSGGVAEAFF; DNA: TGTGCCAGCAGTTCAGGGGGCGTCGCTGAAGCTTTCTTT; size: -; D: TRBD1; length: 13; V: TRBV27; J: TRBJ1-1
CDR3: CATSRAGAWETQYF; DNA: TGTGCCACCAGCAGAGCAGGGGCATGGGAGACCCAGTACTTC; size: -; D: -; length: 14; V: TRBV15; J: TRBJ2-5
CDR3: CASSLDDRAGNIQYF; DNA: TGTGCCAGCAGTCTCGACGACAGGGCGGGAAACATTCAGTACTTC; size: -; D: TRBD1; length: 15; V: TRBV28; J: TRBJ2-4
CDR3: CASSPLFRLAGYNEQFF; DNA: TGTGCCAGCAGCCCCCTATTCCGGCTAGCGGGGTACAATGAGCAGTTCTTC; size: few; D: TRBD2; length: 17; V: TRBV28; J: TRBJ2-1
CDR3: CASSLDSWVEHNQPQHF; DNA: TGTGCCAGCAGCTTAGATTCGTGGGTGGAGCATAATCAGCCCCAGCATTTT; size: -; D: -; length: 17; V: TRBV7-8; J: TRBJ1-5
CDR3: CASSPPGGRGAFF; DNA: TGTGCCAGCAGTCCCCCCGGAGGCAGAGGAGCTTTCTTT; size: once; D: -; length: 13; V: TRBV27; J: TRBJ1-1
CDR3: CASSSGARWDEQFF; DNA: TGTGCTAGCAGCTCCGGGGCCCGGTGGGATGAGCAGTTCTTC; size: -; D: -; length: 14; V: TRBV7-9; J: TRBJ2-1
CDR3: CASSYSEDINGYTF; DNA: TGTGCCAGCAGTTACTCGGAGGACATTAATGGCTACACCTTC; size: -; D: -; length: 14; V: TRBV6-6; J: TRBJ1-2
CDR3: CASSFLSDRAETQYF; DNA: TGTGCCAGCAGTTTTCTATCGGACAGGGCAGAGACCCAGTACTTC; size: -; D: TRBD1; length: 15; V: TRBV27; J: TRBJ2-5
CDR3: CASSFQVTYEQYF; DNA: TGTGCCAGCAGTTTTCAAGTAACCTACGAGCAGTACTTC; size: -; D: -; length: 13; V: TRBV27; J: TRBJ2-7
CDR3: CASSVAHPEGGEKLFF; DNA: TGTGCCAGCAGTGTGGCACACCCCGAGGGAGGTGAAAAACTGTTTTTT; size: -; D: -; length: 16; V: TRBV2; J: TRBJ1-4
CDR3: CATSDRGHGVYGYTF; DNA: TGTGCCACATCGGACAGGGGACATGGGGTGTATGGCTACACCTTC; size: few; D: TRBD1; length: 15; V: TRBV19; J: TRBJ1-2
CDR3: CASSVGGFQETQYF; DNA: TGTGCCAGCAGCGTAGGGGGGTTTCAAGAGACCCAGTACTTC; size: -; D: -; length: 14; V: TRBV9; J: TRBJ2-5
CDR3: CASSRGSSSTDTQYF; DNA: TGTGCCAGCAGTCGGGGGAGCTCTAGCACAGATACGCAGTATTTT; size: -; D: -; length: 15; V: TRBV2; J: TRBJ2-3
CDR3: CASSFSSGTIPWRQFF; DNA: TGTGCCAGCAGCTTTTCATCCGGGACTATCCCCTGGAGGCAGTTCTTC; size: -; D: TRBD2; length: 16; V: TRBV7-4; J: TRBJ2-1
CDR3: CASSGGLQGYEQYF; DNA: TGTGCCAGCAGTGGAGGCCTTCAGGGGTACGAGCAGTACTTC; size: few; D: -; length: 14; V: TRBV7-9; J: TRBJ2-7
CDR3: CASGLGDSDEQYF; DNA: TGTGCCAGCGGCCTTGGGGACAGTGACGAGCAGTACTTC; size: few; D: TRBD1; length: 13; V: TRBV27; J: TRBJ2-7
CDR3: CASSFGLAGGPDTQYF; DNA: TGTGCCAGCAGTTTCGGACTAGCGGGAGGGCCGGATACGCAGTATTTT; size: few; D: TRBD2; length: 16; V: TRBV28; J: TRBJ2-3
CDR3: CASSEGQGAWSSYEQYF; DNA: TGTGCCAGCAGTGAAGGACAGGGGGCCTGGAGCTCCTACGAGCAGTACTTC; size: -; D: TRBD1; length: 17; V: TRBV6-1; J: TRBJ2-7
CDR3: CSVEDSGGNQPQHF; DNA: TGCAGCGTTGAAGACTCGGGGGGAAATCAGCCCCAGCATTTT; size: few; D: -; length: 14; V: TRBV29-1; J: TRBJ1-5
CDR3: CSAISTSGDNEQFF; DNA: TGCAGTGCTATTAGCACTAGCGGAGACAATGAGCAGTTCTTC; size: few; D: TRBD2; length: 14; V: TRBV20-1; J: TRBJ2-1
CDR3: CACSSLSLLGGERSYNEKFF; DNA: TGTGCCTGCAGCTCCCTAAGCCTACTTGGGGGAGAAAGGTCCTACAATGAGAAGTTCTTC; size: -; D: -; length: 20; V: TRBV12-3/TRBV12-4; J: TRBJ2-1